This is a list of T cell receptor beta chains from one sample in a study of metastatic and nonmetastatic thyroid tumors. TCRdb used MiXCR to call clones anew from the PCR reads. This sample carries 50,000 to 65,000 clones, 4% to 4.5% of them seen once, and the ten largest clones take under 25%. The sample consisted of blood. These receptors all stem from a female donor with papillary thyroid cancer or a benign thyroid nodule (not recorded which). Some clones in this sample may be carry-over from other donors' samples. The CDR3 runs from the conserved cysteine through the conserved F or W. The order of the fields is D gene, J gene, V gene, CDR3 protein. The D gene is left open where the match is weak.

>TRBD2|TRBJ2-1|TRBV20-1
CSARASGDNEQFF
>TRBD1|TRBJ1-4|TRBV5-6
CASSLLTGSNEQLFF
>TRBD1|TRBJ2-7|TRBV28
CASTQPGQVSYEQYF
>-|TRBJ2-7|TRBV11-2
CASSFGGKDEYF
>TRBD2|TRBJ2-7|TRBV12-3/TRBV12-4
CASSLGLAGVNRYEQYF
>-|TRBJ2-3|TRBV10-3
CAIQTGKGTDTQYF
>-|TRBJ2-3|TRBV7-3
CASSPPGQPLGGTQYF
>TRBD2|TRBJ2-7|TRBV11-2
CASSLSTSGSRRAYEQYF
>-|TRBJ1-2|TRBV19
CASSNGGQYYGYTF
>-|TRBJ2-2|TRBV19
CASRRAGGGTGELFF
>TRBD2|TRBJ2-1|TRBV2
CASRPGLAAYNEQFF
>-|TRBJ2-7|TRBV12-3/TRBV12-4
CASKKQGSSYEQYF
>-|TRBJ2-3|TRBV27
CASLPRGSGTDTQYF
>-|TRBJ2-7|TRBV24-1
CATSDPSAGQLYEQYF
>TRBD2|TRBJ2-1|TRBV6-1
CASSGAGESNEQFF
>-|TRBJ2-3|TRBV2
CASSDSISDTQYF
>TRBD2|TRBJ2-3|TRBV25-1
CASSERTSGRMADTQYF
>TRBD1|TRBJ1-5|TRBV30
CAWGQGNQPQHF
>-|TRBJ2-2|TRBV27
CASSFTILTGELFF
>TRBD1|TRBJ2-5|TRBV7-9
CASTNFRGSQETQYF
>-|TRBJ1-2|TRBV3-1
CASSHRYGYTF
>TRBD2|TRBJ2-3|TRBV12-3/TRBV12-4
CASSSFRTSGGTDTQYF
>-|TRBJ1-2|TRBV5-4
CASSLGYGYTF
>TRBD1|TRBJ2-2|TRBV6-1
CASSQQGSGELFF
>TRBD2|TRBJ2-3|TRBV9
CASSPGLQFTDTQYF
>TRBD1|TRBJ1-5|TRBV4-1
CASSPDGQANNQPQHF
>-|TRBJ2-4|TRBV15
CATSEGVDTAKNIQYF
>-|TRBJ2-4|TRBV20-1
CSAKSSGDIQYF
>-|TRBJ2-2|TRBV20-1
CSAYWRTGELFF
>-|TRBJ1-5|TRBV12-3/TRBV12-4
CASSFRTEGGPQHF
>TRBD1|TRBJ1-1|TRBV18
CASSQQGAREAFF
>-|TRBJ2-5|TRBV6-6
CASSYSSVPRRFGTQYF